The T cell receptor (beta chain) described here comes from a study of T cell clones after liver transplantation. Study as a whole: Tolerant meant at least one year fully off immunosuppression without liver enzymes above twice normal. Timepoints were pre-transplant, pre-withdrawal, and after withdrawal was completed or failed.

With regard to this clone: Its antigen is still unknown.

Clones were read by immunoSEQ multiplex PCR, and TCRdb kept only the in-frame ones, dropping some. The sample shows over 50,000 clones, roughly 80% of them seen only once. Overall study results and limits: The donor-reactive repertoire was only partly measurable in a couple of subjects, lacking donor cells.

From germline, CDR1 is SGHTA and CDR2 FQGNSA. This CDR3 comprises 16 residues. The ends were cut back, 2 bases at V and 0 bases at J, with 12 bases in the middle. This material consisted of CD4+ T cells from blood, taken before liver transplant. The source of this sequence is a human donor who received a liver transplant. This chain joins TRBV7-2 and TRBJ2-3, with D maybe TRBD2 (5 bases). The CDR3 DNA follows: TGTGCCAGCAGCTTACAAGCGGTCTCTAGCACAGATACGCAGTATTTT. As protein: CASSLQAVSSTDTQYF.